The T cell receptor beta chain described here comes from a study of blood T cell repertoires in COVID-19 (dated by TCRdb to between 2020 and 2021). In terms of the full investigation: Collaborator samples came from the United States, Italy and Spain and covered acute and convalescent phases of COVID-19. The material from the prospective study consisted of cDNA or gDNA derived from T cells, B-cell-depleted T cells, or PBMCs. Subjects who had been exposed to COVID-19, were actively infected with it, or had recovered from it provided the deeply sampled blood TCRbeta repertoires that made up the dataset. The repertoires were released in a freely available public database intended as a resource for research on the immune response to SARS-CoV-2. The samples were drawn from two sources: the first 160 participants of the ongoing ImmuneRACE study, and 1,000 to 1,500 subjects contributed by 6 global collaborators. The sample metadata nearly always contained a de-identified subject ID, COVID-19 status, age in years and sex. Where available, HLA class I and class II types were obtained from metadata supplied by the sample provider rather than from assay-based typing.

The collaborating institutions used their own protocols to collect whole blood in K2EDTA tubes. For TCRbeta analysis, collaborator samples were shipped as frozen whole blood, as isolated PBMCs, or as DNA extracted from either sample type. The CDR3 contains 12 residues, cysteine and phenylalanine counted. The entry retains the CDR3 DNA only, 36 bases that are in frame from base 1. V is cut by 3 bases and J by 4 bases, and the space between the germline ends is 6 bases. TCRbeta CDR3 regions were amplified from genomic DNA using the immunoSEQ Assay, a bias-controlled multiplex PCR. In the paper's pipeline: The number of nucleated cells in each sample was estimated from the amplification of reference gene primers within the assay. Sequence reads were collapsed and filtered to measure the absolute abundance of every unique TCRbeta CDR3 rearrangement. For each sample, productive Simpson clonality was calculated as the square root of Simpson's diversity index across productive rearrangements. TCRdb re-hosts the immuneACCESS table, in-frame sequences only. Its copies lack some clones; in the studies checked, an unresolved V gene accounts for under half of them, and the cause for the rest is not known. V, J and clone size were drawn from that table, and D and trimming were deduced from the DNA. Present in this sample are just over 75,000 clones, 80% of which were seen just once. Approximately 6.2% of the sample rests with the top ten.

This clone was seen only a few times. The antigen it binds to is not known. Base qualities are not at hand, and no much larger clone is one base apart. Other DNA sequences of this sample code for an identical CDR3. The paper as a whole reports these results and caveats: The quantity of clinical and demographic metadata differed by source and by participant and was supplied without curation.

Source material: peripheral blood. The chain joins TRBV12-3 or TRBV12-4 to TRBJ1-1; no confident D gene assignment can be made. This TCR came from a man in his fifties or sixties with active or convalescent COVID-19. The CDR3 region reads CASSFGGTEAFF. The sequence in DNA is TGTGCCAGCAGTTTTGGCGGCACTGAAGCTTTCTTT.